The 11 T cell receptor beta chains given below trace back to one sample, sequenced in a study of blood T cells in healthy people across ages. Combining a sample-barcoded 5' primer with a J-beta primer mix, a second PCR ran for roughly 6 to 11 cycles. TCRdb analysed the 5' RACE reads with MiXCR anew, one entry per CDR3 protein. The sample contains around 800,000 distinct CDR3 sequences, about a quarter of which appear only once. The same data also contributed to another study, on T cells of mothers and their children.

What was sequenced was blood. All receptors come from a boy younger than 18 in good health.

V usage is TRBV20-1 and J usage is TRBJ1-1; D not resolved. V was pared by 1 base and J by 4 bases, with 10 bases between. Germline CDR1 and CDR2: DFQATT and SNEGSKA (reference sequence). The CDR3 has 13 residues. The DNA for the CDR3 is TGCAGTGCTAGAGCCACAGTGGGCACTGAAGCTTTCTTT. This sequence encodes CSARATVGTEAFF.

This clonotype has just a few counts. The genes are TRBV7-9 and TRBJ2-3, with 7 bases aligning to TRBD1. From germline, CDR1 is SEHNR and CDR2 FQNEAQ (reference sequence). V was clipped by 4 bases and J by 2 bases; unmatched bases: 9. This CDR3 region has 16 residues. The CDR3 nucleotides read TGTGCCAGCAGCTCCCCGTTGGACAGGTCCACAGATACGCAGTATTTT. Amino acid sequence: CASSSPLDRSTDTQYF.

The chain is built from TRBV20-1 and TRBJ2-3; 8 bases fit TRBD2. CDR1 is DFQATT, CDR2 SNEGSKA, per germline (reference sequence). CDR3 size: 15 residues. Losses at the gene ends were 5 bases for V and 1 base for J; bases not matched to a gene: 8. The CDR3 region is CSAPPISGGTDTQYF. The CDR3, as DNA: TGCAGTGCTCCACCGATTAGCGGGGGCACAGATACGCAGTATTTT.

DNA for the CDR3: TGTGCCAGCAGCTGGTTTGACAATACGAACACCGGGGAGCTGTTTTTT. Its protein product is CASSWFDNTNTGELFF. The chain carries TRBV7-9 and TRBJ2-2; D ambiguous. The V end was cut by 4 bases, the J end by 0 bases, with 12 bases between. This CDR3 comprises 16 residues. The germline CDR1 and CDR2 sequences are SEHNR and FQNEAQ (reference sequence).

This clonotype turned up a few times. The chain links TRBV15 to TRBJ1-4, with D unclear. Deletions cut 4 bases from V and 8 bases from J, with 14 bases between. This CDR3 has 14 residues. Germline CDR1 and CDR2: LNHNV and YYDKDF (reference sequence). The CDR3 region is CATSTALGREKLFF. CDR3 nucleotides: TGTGCCACCAGCACCGCCCTTGGACGAGAAAAACTGTTTTTT.

The V gene is TRBV5-1, the J gene TRBJ2-3, with D perhaps matching TRBD1 or TRBD2 (5 bases each). This CDR3 spans 14 amino acids. V gave up 2 bases and J gave up 4 bases, with 11 bases separating them. Looked up from germline, CDR1 is SGHRS and CDR2 is YFSETQ. Here the CDR3 DNA reads TGCGCCAGCAGCTTATCCGGGGCGGCAGATACGCAGTATTTT. The encoded protein is CASSLSGAADTQYF. Combining the CDR3 with reference TRBV5-1 and TRBJ2-3 gives the whole variable domain KAGVTQTPRYLIKTRGQQVTLSCSPISGHRSVSWYQQTPGQGLQFLFEYFSETQRNKGNFPGRFSGRQFSNSRSEMNVSTLELGDSALYLCASSLSGAADTQYFGPGTRLTVL.

The chain is built from TRBV3-1 and TRBJ1-4; D is unclear. Trimming left V 1 base short and J 7 bases short, with 7 bases between. This CDR3 has 13 residues. The germline V gene has CDR1 LGHDT and CDR2 YNNKEL (reference sequence). As DNA, the CDR3 is TGTGCCAGCAGCCAAGCCCCACGTGAAAAACTGTTTTTT. Its protein is CASSQAPREKLFF.

This clonotype was seen only a few times. The rearrangement uses TRBV7-9 and TRBJ1-1; 10 bases map to TRBD1. This CDR3 has 17 amino acids. J lost 4 bases, V lost 6 bases, and 14 bases had no gene match. In germline, CDR1 is SEHNR, CDR2 FQNEAQ (reference sequence). In nucleotides, the CDR3 is TGTGCCAGCAGTCCGCCCGGGACAGGGGAAGGAGTCACTGAAGCTTTCTTT. The encoded protein is CASSPPGTGEGVTEAFF.

V gene TRBV12-3 or TRBV12-4 combines with J gene TRBJ2-2; 11 bases align to TRBD2. This CDR3 comprises 16 residues. Trimming took 4 bases from V and 3 from J; bases not matched to a gene: 4. The CDR3 region is CASSSGTSGYTGELFF. In DNA, the CDR3 is TGTGCCAGCAGTTCCGGGACTAGCGGTTACACCGGGGAGCTGTTTTTT.

The chain joins TRBV30 to TRBJ1-2, with 8 bases lining up with TRBD1. The CDR3 covers 14 residues. The V gene end was trimmed by 2 bases and the J gene end by 10 bases; junction bases not matched to a gene: 12. Germline V gene data show CDR1 as GTSNPN and CDR2 as SVGIG (reference sequence). CDR3 bases: TGTGCCTGGAGTCCAGGATGGACAGGGATTGACTACACCTTC. It translates to CAWSPGWTGIDYTF.

This clonotype was seen a handful of times. This rearrangement joins TRBV6-1 to TRBJ1-5; D might be TRBD1 (5 bases). The germline gives CDR1 MNHNS, CDR2 SASEGT. Trimming left V 0 bases short and J 3 bases short, with 9 bases between. The length of the CDR3 is 15 residues. The CDR3 nucleotides are TGTGCCAGCAGTGAAGCTCCACAGGTCAATCAGCCCCAGCATTTT. It yields the protein CASSEAPQVNQPQHF.